This T cell receptor beta chain was documented in a study of regulatory T cells in long-lasting Graves disease. Study-level findings and limits: Persistent disease preferred TRBV28, TRBJ1-2 and TRBJ2-5; new disease, TRBV20-1 and TRBJ2-1.

Germline lookup yields CDR1 MNHNS and CDR2 SASEGT. V shed 5 bases, J shed 6 bases, and the junction held 5 bases outside the gene matches. This CDR3 has 13 amino acids. Time point specified: persistent/refractory GD, antithyroid drugs over 5 years with positive TRAb. From RNA extracted from PBMCs, the TCR library was made. This clonotype came up many times. Antigen specificity is unknown. Combining iRepertoire HTBI primers with Arm-PCR of CDR3 regions, the authors built TCR beta libraries. TCRdb reprocessed the multiplex PCR reads via MiXCR and lists one record per CDR3 protein. The data hold approximately 440,000 distinct CDR3 sequences, with around 22% observed a single time.

The input for sequencing was peripheral blood mononuclear cells (PBMCs), taken when the disease was refractory, from a patient treated with antithyroid drugs. The source is a female donor with Graves disease. The gene calls are TRBV6-1 and TRBJ1-2, with 8 bases lining up with TRBD1. CDR3 sequence: CASSPGGYHGYTF. Written as DNA, the CDR3 is TGTGCCAGCAGTCCAGGGGGCTACCATGGCTACACCTTC.